This T cell receptor (beta chain) emerged from a study of regulatory T cells in long-lasting Graves disease. CDR3 length: 13 residues. The V and J ends lost 4 bases and 4 bases respectively, with 10 bases between them. CDR1 and CDR2 (germline): LNHDA, SQIVND (reference sequence). Arm-PCR with iRepertoire HTBI primers amplified the CDR3 regions for these TCR beta libraries. TCRdb re-called the multiplex PCR reads through MiXCR, storing one row per CDR3 protein. The sample has some 420,000 distinct CDR3 sequences; less than 25% are singletons. The time point denotes: persistent/refractory GD, antithyroid drugs over 5 years with positive TRAb. Extracted PBMC RNA gave rise to the TCR library.

J is TRBJ1-2 and V is TRBV19; D remains unclear. The sample was peripheral blood mononuclear cells (PBMCs), taken when the disease was refractory, from a patient treated with antithyroid drugs. This clonotype was obtained from a female donor with Graves disease. The CDR3 reads CASSTMDGYGYTF. CDR3 sequence (DNA): TGTGCCAGTAGTACCATGGACGGCTATGGCTACACCTTC.